A selection of T cell receptor beta chains follows, all from one sample in a study of shared clonotypes between healthy human individuals. This table comes from immunoSEQ multiplex PCR, and its TCRdb copy is limited to in-frame clones, with some not included. The sample has 2 million to 2.5 million clones, just over 90% seen once; the top ten hold under 0.45%. The sample consisted of naive CD4+ T cells from PBMCs. These receptors were obtained from a man between 18 and 35 years old in good health. Some clones in this sample may be carry-over from other donors' samples. Each CDR3 is given with its conserved first and last residue. The D gene is left open where the match is weak. The listing skips clone size in some rows; elsewhere it reads once, few, many or a size class.

D	V	J	size	CDR3	DNA
TRBD2	TRBV7-2	TRBJ2-7	-	CASSPQGLAGGLSDEQYF	TGTGCCAGCAGCCCCCAGGGACTAGCGGGAGGGCTTTCAGACGAGCAGTACTTC
TRBD1	TRBV28	TRBJ1-5	-	CASSPRTGTSSNQPQHF	TGTGCCAGCAGTCCGCGGACAGGGACCTCTAGCAATCAGCCCCAGCATTTT
TRBD2	TRBV2	TRBJ2-2	-	CASSGPGGPTGELFF	TGTGCCAGCAGTGGTCCGGGAGGACCCACCGGGGAGCTGTTTTTT
-	TRBV29-1	TRBJ1-1	-	CSVGGVLNTEAFF	TGCAGCGTTGGGGGGGTTCTGAACACTGAAGCTTTCTTT
-	TRBV7-3	TRBJ2-6	-	CASSLWGLPSSGANVLTF	TGTGCCAGCAGCTTATGGGGCTTGCCCAGCTCTGGGGCCAACGTCCTGACTTTC
-	TRBV7-9	TRBJ2-3	-	CASSLTQGSGTDTQYF	TGTGCCAGCAGCTTAACCCAGGGGTCGGGCACAGATACGCAGTATTTT
TRBD1	TRBV28	TRBJ2-7	-	CASSAYYDRVSYEQYF	TGTGCCAGCAGTGCGTACTACGACAGGGTGTCCTACGAGCAGTACTTC
-	TRBV6-6	TRBJ1-5	-	CASSYEPGMGQPQHF	TGTGCCAGCAGTTACGAACCGGGGATGGGGCAGCCCCAGCATTTT
-	TRBV7-8	TRBJ2-2	once	CASSVQGNTGELFF	TGTGCCAGCAGCGTACAGGGGAACACCGGGGAGCTGTTTTTT
TRBD2	TRBV28	TRBJ2-3	-	CASNPSGRSPDTQYF	TGTGCCAGCAACCCTAGCGGGAGGTCCCCAGATACGCAGTATTTT
TRBD1	TRBV28	TRBJ2-5	-	CASSNRQGETQYF	TGTGCCAGCAGCAATAGACAGGGAGAGACCCAGTACTTC
-	TRBV25-1	TRBJ1-1	-	CASSEWVQGKAFF	TGTGCCAGCAGTGAATGGGTCCAGGGGAAAGCTTTCTTT
-	TRBV19	TRBJ1-5	-	CASSSGRQGGQPQHF	TGTGCCAGTAGTAGCGGGCGTCAGGGCGGTCAGCCCCAGCATTTT
-	TRBV5-1	TRBJ2-4	-	CASSLVGRKNIQYF	TGCGCCAGCAGCTTGGTGGGACGGAAAAACATTCAGTACTTC
-	TRBV29-1	TRBJ2-5	-	CSVGRVEETQYF	TGCAGCGTTGGACGGGTGGAAGAGACCCAGTACTTC
TRBD2	TRBV6-1	TRBJ2-3	once	CASSRGRDTDTQYF	TGTGCCAGCAGTCGGGGGAGGGACACAGATACGCAGTATTTT
-	TRBV6-5	TRBJ2-5	-	CASRITGTQETQYF	TGTGCCAGCAGAATAACTGGGACTCAAGAGACCCAGTACTTC
TRBD2	TRBV4-1	TRBJ2-3	once	CASSQVVPSGRSSQYF	TGCGCCAGCAGCCAAGTTGTCCCTAGCGGGAGATCGTCGCAGTATTTT
TRBD2	TRBV27	TRBJ2-3	-	CASSFFGGALADTQYF	TGTGCCAGCAGTTTTTTCGGGGGGGCGCTCGCAGATACGCAGTATTTT
TRBD1	TRBV28	TRBJ1-2	-	CASRANRDRDYGYTF	TGTGCCAGCAGAGCGAACCGAGACAGGGACTATGGCTACACCTTC
TRBD2	TRBV5-4	TRBJ2-1	-	CASSLVGGVNEQFF	TGTGCCAGCAGCCTGGTCGGGGGGGTGAATGAGCAGTTCTTC
TRBD1	TRBV2	TRBJ1-2	-	CASSYTGQPGYGYTF	TGTGCCAGCAGTTACACGGGACAGCCGGGCTATGGCTACACCTTC
TRBD1	TRBV5-4	TRBJ1-2	-	CASSLKTGNYGYTF	TGTGCCAGCAGCTTGAAGACAGGGAACTATGGCTACACCTTC
TRBD1	TRBV19	TRBJ1-5	-	CASKFPGTGGQPQHF	TGTGCCAGTAAGTTCCCCGGGACAGGGGGTCAGCCCCAGCATTTT
-	TRBV6-1	TRBJ2-1	-	CASMGASQGNEQFF	TGTGCCAGCATGGGGGCGAGCCAAGGCAATGAGCAGTTCTTC
TRBD1	TRBV5-1	TRBJ2-5	-	CASSPGTGGEETQYF	TGCGCCAGCAGCCCCGGGACAGGGGGCGAAGAGACCCAGTACTTC
TRBD2	TRBV28	TRBJ2-7	-	CASSVAFLAGVGEQYF	TGTGCCAGCAGTGTCGCCTTTCTAGCGGGAGTGGGCGAGCAGTACTTC
-	TRBV5-1	TRBJ2-5	-	CASSGARGAMETQYF	TGCGCCAGCAGCGGGGCACGGGGGGCCATGGAGACCCAGTACTTC
-	TRBV20-1	TRBJ1-2	-	CSPGGTRGYTF	TGCAGTCCGGGGGGTACCCGTGGCTACACCTTC
-	TRBV2	TRBJ2-1	-	CASRDSGTDNEQFF	TGTGCCAGCAGGGACTCCGGGACCGACAATGAGCAGTTCTTC
TRBD2	TRBV5-1	TRBJ2-5	once	CASSLGNSGEETQYF	TGCGCCAGCAGCTTGGGGAATAGCGGGGAAGAGACCCAGTACTTC
TRBD1	TRBV9	TRBJ2-1	-	CASSQDRGTYNEQFF	TGTGCCAGCAGCCAAGACAGGGGTACCTACAATGAGCAGTTCTTC
TRBD2	TRBV5-4	TRBJ2-1	-	CASSSRDGRYNEQFF	TGTGCCAGCAGCTCCCGGGACGGGAGGTACAATGAGCAGTTCTTC
-	TRBV6-1	TRBJ1-1	once	CATRDQNTEAFF	TGTGCCACCCGGGACCAGAACACTGAAGCTTTCTTT
TRBD1	TRBV2	TRBJ2-7	-	CASHRDRDYEQYF	TGTGCCAGCCACCGGGACAGGGACTACGAGCAGTACTTC
TRBD1	TRBV19	TRBJ1-1	-	CASSSQGATEAFF	TGTGCCAGTAGTTCACAGGGGGCCACTGAAGCTTTCTTT
-	TRBV12-5	TRBJ1-5	-	CASGLDSNQPQHF	TGTGCTAGTGGTTTGGATAGCAATCAGCCCCAGCATTTT
-	TRBV5-1	TRBJ2-2	-	CASSPTGLKNTGELFF	TGCGCCAGCAGCCCGACGGGACTTAAGAACACCGGGGAGCTGTTTTTT
-	TRBV9	TRBJ2-1	-	CASSVVADAYNEQFF	TGTGCCAGCAGCGTAGTGGCTGATGCCTACAATGAGCAGTTCTTC
-	TRBV7-2	TRBJ1-5	few	CASSVASNQPQHF	TGTGCCAGCAGTGTAGCCTCCAACCAGCCCCAGCATTTT
TRBD1	TRBV30	TRBJ1-3	-	CAWQGDGTGNTIYF	TGTGCCTGGCAGGGGGACGGCACTGGAAACACCATATATTTT
-	TRBV5-4	TRBJ1-2	-	CASSLPGADNGYTF	TGTGCCAGCAGCCTGCCAGGGGCAGATAATGGCTACACCTTC
TRBD2	TRBV11-1	TRBJ2-3	-	CASSLGLAVTDTQYF	TGTGCCAGCAGCTTAGGACTAGCGGTAACAGATACGCAGTATTTT
-	TRBV27	TRBJ1-2	-	CASSSTGTVGGYTF	TGTGCCAGCAGTTCCACCGGGACCGTAGGAGGCTACACCTTC
-	TRBV27	TRBJ1-5	once	CASSLRGFDQPQHF	TGTGCCAGCAGTTTACGGGGGTTCGATCAGCCCCAGCATTTT
TRBD1	TRBV11-1	TRBJ2-5	-	CASSPRTGQETQYF	TGTGCCAGCAGCCCGCGGACAGGGCAAGAGACCCAGTACTTC
TRBD2	TRBV2	TRBJ2-7	-	CASSYGLAGGLYEQYF	TGTGCCAGCAGTTACGGACTAGCGGGAGGGCTATACGAGCAGTACTTC
-	TRBV25-1	TRBJ2-5	-	CASSESRGSRGETQYF	TGTGCCAGCAGTGAATCCCGGGGATCCCGAGGGGAGACCCAGTACTTC
TRBD2	TRBV10-3	TRBJ2-1	-	CAISESTSGRYNEQFF	TGTGCCATCAGTGAGTCTACTAGCGGGAGGTACAATGAGCAGTTCTTC
TRBD1	TRBV19	TRBJ2-7	-	CASSTSGQGFSYEQYF	TGTGCCAGTAGTACTTCAGGACAGGGGTTCTCCTACGAGCAGTACTTC
TRBD1	TRBV5-6	TRBJ1-2	-	CASSPGQGTYGYTF	TGTGCCAGCAGCCCCGGACAGGGGACCTATGGCTACACCTTC
-	TRBV7-6	TRBJ2-3	-	CASSPLSERPGPDTQYF	TGTGCCAGCAGCCCGCTTAGCGAGCGGCCAGGTCCAGATACGCAGTATTTT
TRBD1	TRBV6-5	TRBJ2-7	-	CASSYSGTGSYEQYF	TGTGCCAGCAGTTACTCGGGGACAGGGAGCTACGAGCAGTACTTC